This T cell receptor beta chain was recovered during a study of blood T cell repertoires in COVID-19. About the study: COVID-19 samples, acute and convalescent, were from the United States, Italy and Spain.

CDR1 is LNHDA and CDR2 is SQIVND in the germline V gene (reference sequence). The CDR3 is made up of 14 amino acids. Trimming cost V 7 bases and J 1 base, with 13 bases left between them. The data were produced by immunoSEQ multiplex PCR, yet TCRdb's version contains in-frame clones alone and is incomplete. The data contain a few hundred thousand clones, 88% of them singletons. The sequenced sample was peripheral blood. This clonotype was obtained from a woman in her twenties or thirties with COVID-19, enrolled during active disease. This sequence joins TRBV19 and TRBJ1-1; D might be TRBD1 (5 bases). CDR3 in DNA: TGTGCCAGTATGTGGGCAGGGCGGAACACTGAAGCTTTCTTT. It is translated as CASMWAGRNTEAFF.